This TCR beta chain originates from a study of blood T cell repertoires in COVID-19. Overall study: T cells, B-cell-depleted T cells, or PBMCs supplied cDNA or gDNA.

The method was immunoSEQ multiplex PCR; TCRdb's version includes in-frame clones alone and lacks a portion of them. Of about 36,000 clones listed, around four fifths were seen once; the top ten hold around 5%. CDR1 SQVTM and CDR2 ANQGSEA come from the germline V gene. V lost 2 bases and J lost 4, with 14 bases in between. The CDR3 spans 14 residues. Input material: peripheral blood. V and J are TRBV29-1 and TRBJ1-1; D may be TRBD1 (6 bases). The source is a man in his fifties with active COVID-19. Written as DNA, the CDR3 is TGCAGCGTTGAACCCGCAGGGGCGGGCACTGAAGCTTTCTTT. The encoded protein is CSVEPAGAGTEAFF.